This is a list of T cell receptor beta chains from one sample in a study of T cells in Graves' hyperthyroidism and ophthalmopathy. Each CDR3 protein gets one entry after TCRdb re-called the multiplex PCR reads with MiXCR. In the table there are more than 75,000 distinct CDR3 sequences, about half of which are singletons. The material sequenced was blood. All receptors come from a woman aged 40 to 55 with Graves' hyperthyroidism. Both conserved end residues are part of each CDR3. Each record gives: clone size, J gene, V gene, D gene, CDR3 protein, CDR3 DNA. A D gene is named only where the DNA matches it firmly. A row's size may be missing; if present it is once, few, many or a size class.

size: NA
J: TRBJ1-5
V: TRBV7-2
D: NA
CDR3: CASSGDTFSNQPQHF
DNA: TGTGCCAGCAGCGGGGACACGTTTAGCAATCAGCCCCAGCATTTT

size: many
J: TRBJ2-5
V: TRBV24-1
D: NA
CDR3: CATSDSGTVRETQYF
DNA: TGTGCCACCAGTGATTCTGGGACGGTTCGGGAGACCCAGTACTTC

size: NA
J: TRBJ2-5
V: TRBV14
D: NA
CDR3: CASSLIAGQATETQYF
DNA: TGTGCCAGCAGCCTCATAGCGGGACAGGCAACAGAGACCCAGTACTTC

size: NA
J: TRBJ2-7
V: TRBV10-2
D: TRBD2
CDR3: CASSEWGASGRVYEQYF
DNA: TGCGCCAGCAGTGAGTGGGGGGCTAGCGGGAGGGTCTACGAGCAGTACTTC

size: many
J: TRBJ2-7
V: TRBV20-1
D: NA
CDR3: CSASGQTNEQYF
DNA: TGCAGTGCTAGTGGGCAGACGAACGAGCAGTACTTC

size: NA
J: TRBJ1-6
V: TRBV2
D: TRBD1
CDR3: CASSPGQSRNSPLHF
DNA: TGTGCCAGCAGTCCGGGACAGTCCCGTAATTCACCCCTCCACTTT

size: NA
J: TRBJ2-6
V: TRBV7-3
D: TRBD1
CDR3: CASSRDRATEAF
DNA: TGTGCCAGCAGCCGGGACAGAGCCACTGAAGCTTTC

size: NA
J: TRBJ2-2
V: TRBV29-1
D: TRBD1
CDR3: CSVVPGTGNTGELFF
DNA: TGCAGCGTTGTTCCTGGGACAGGGAACACCGGGGAGCTGTTTTTT

size: many
J: TRBJ2-5
V: TRBV7-2
D: NA
CDR3: CASSFSETQYF
DNA: TGTGCCAGCAGCTTTTCCGAGACCCAGTACTTC

size: NA
J: TRBJ2-7
V: TRBV2
D: TRBD2
CDR3: CASGRLAGAHSYEQYF
DNA: TGTGCCAGCGGCAGACTAGCGGGAGCCCACTCCTACGAGCAGTACTTC

size: medium-sized
J: TRBJ2-5
V: TRBV29-1
D: TRBD2
CDR3: CSAGRAQETQYF
DNA: TGCAGCGCCGGGAGGGCCCAAGAGACCCAGTACTTC

size: once
J: TRBJ1-4
V: TRBV5-6
D: NA
CDR3: CASSLDGRGNENLFF
DNA: TGTGCCAGCAGCCTCGATGGGAGGGGGAATGAAAACCTGTTTTTT

size: many
J: TRBJ1-4
V: TRBV7-9
D: NA
CDR3: CASSFSGTTNEKLFF
DNA: TGTGCCAGCAGCTTTTCAGGGACAACTAATGAAAAACTGTTTTTT

size: NA
J: TRBJ1-2
V: TRBV19
D: NA
CDR3: CASNTEGSGYTF
DNA: TGTGCCAGTAACACCGAGGGATCTGGCTACACCTTC

size: NA
J: TRBJ2-6
V: TRBV29-1
D: NA
CDR3: CSVDGLGANVLTF
DNA: TGCAGCGTTGATGGGTTGGGGGCCAACGTCCTGACTTTC

size: many
J: TRBJ1-1
V: TRBV29-1
D: TRBD1
CDR3: CSVDRLRSEAFF
DNA: TGCAGCGTGGACAGGTTGCGCTCTGAAGCTTTCTTT

size: NA
J: TRBJ2-2
V: TRBV7-9
D: TRBD2
CDR3: CACRTSGRESGELFF
DNA: TGTGCCTGCCGGACTAGCGGGAGGGAGAGCGGGGAGCTGTTTTTT

size: many
J: TRBJ2-5
V: TRBV20-1
D: TRBD2
CDR3: CSARSASGSGETQYF
DNA: TGCAGTGCTAGATCGGCTAGCGGGAGTGGGGAGACCCAGTACTTC

size: NA
J: TRBJ1-2
V: TRBV7-3
D: NA
CDR3: CASSLVRDGYGYTF
DNA: TGTGCCAGCAGCCTGGTCAGGGACGGCTATGGCTACACCTTC

size: NA
J: TRBJ2-6
V: TRBV2
D: NA
CDR3: CASSSEGANVLTF
DNA: TGTGCCAGCAGTTCTGAAGGGGCCAACGTCCTGACTTTC

size: few
J: TRBJ1-5
V: TRBV20-1
D: NA
CDR3: CSASVARGLETQHF
DNA: TGCAGTGCTAGTGTGGCGCGCGGGTTAGAGACCCAGCATTTT

size: NA
J: TRBJ1-1
V: TRBV29-1
D: TRBD1
CDR3: CSVGQDRATEAFF
DNA: TGCAGCGTTGGGCAGGACAGGGCAACTGAAGCTTTCTTT

size: NA
J: TRBJ2-5
V: TRBV7-2
D: TRBD2
CDR3: CASSRVPREYGEETQYF
DNA: TGTGCCAGCAGCCGGGTACCGCGGGAGTACGGGGAGGAGACCCAGTACTTC

size: NA
J: TRBJ1-3
V: TRBV15
D: NA
CDR3: CATSAQGGDTIYF
DNA: TGTGCCACCAGCGCACAGGGTGGGGACACCATATATTTT